This T cell receptor beta chain was identified in a study of long-term antiretroviral therapy in people with HIV. Germline assignment: CDR1 MNHEY and CDR2 SMNVEV (reference sequence). This CDR3 has 12 amino acids. V shed 3 bases and J shed 7 bases, with 6 bases lying between them. The sample holds one count of this clone. Survey-level immunoSEQ v3.0 assays were run. This table comes from immunoSEQ multiplex PCR, and its TCRdb copy is limited to in-frame clones, with some not included. The table has around 15,000 clones, about three quarters seen once; the top ten hold around a fifth. Sequences were derived from unsorted PBMCs, sampled 2.1 years after starting antiretroviral therapy. This receptor was obtained from a man aged 35-49 years with HIV. The chain is built from TRBV27 and TRBJ2-2, with D hard to call. CDR3 region: CASSFGDGELFF. The CDR3, as DNA: TGTGCCAGCAGTTTTGGGGACGGGGAGCTGTTTTTT.